This T cell receptor beta chain was sequenced in a study of T cells in tuberculosis. Study summary: The T cells targeted glucose monomycolate, a mycobacterial lipid, via CD1B. The study's findings and limits: Active tuberculosis alpha repertoires lay closer to GMM-specific TCRs than controls'. Selection depended on which cryopreserved specimens were available.

As concerns this clone: Antigen specificity is unknown.

Libraries were prepared by immunoSEQ multiplex PCR; TCRdb keeps only in-frame clonotypes and omits some of them. Of about 49,000 clones listed, over 90% are singletons. Sample time point: new active TB diagnosis, blood taken before or within 7 days of starting treatment. Each clinical donor contributed on average approximately 99,000 T cells from unsorted cryopreserved PBMC. In germline, CDR1 is LGHNA, CDR2 YNFKEQ. This CDR3 region has 17 residues. Trimming left V 0 bases short and J 0 bases short, with 12 bases between. The chain is built from TRBV4-2 and TRBJ1-3, with D possibly matching TRBD1 (5 bases). Sequencing used PBMCs, obtained at tuberculosis diagnosis. This sequence was found in an adult with tuberculosis. CDR3 region: CASSQEGDSVSGNTIYF. Here the CDR3 DNA reads TGTGCCAGCAGCCAAGAAGGTGACAGCGTCTCTGGAAACACCATATATTTT.